These T cell receptor beta chains were read from a single sample in a study of T cell responses to AZD1222 COVID-19 vaccine. The assay was immunoSEQ multiplex PCR, and TCRdb's table has in-frame clones only and misses some. The data contain 200,000 to 250,000 clones, around 93% of them seen just once; the ten biggest clones take up over 0.95%. The input for sequencing was peripheral blood, taken on day 0 of MenACWY control vaccination. All receptors come from an adult in good health. The CDR3 runs from the conserved cysteine through the conserved F or W. Each record gives: V gene, CDR3 protein.

V: TRBV5-1
CDR3: CASSLAGRGFGEQYF

V: TRBV28
CDR3: CASEGQIEKLFF

V: TRBV5-1
CDR3: CASSLALNTGELFF

V: TRBV6-5
CDR3: CASSYSRGGNTIYF

V: TRBV9
CDR3: CASSPGQGNEKLFF

V: TRBV30
CDR3: CAWSAADTQYF

V: TRBV19
CDR3: CASSRGGNTEAFF

V: TRBV30
CDR3: CAWSDPDTQYF

V: TRBV5-1
CDR3: CASSRLSGASGTDTQYF

V: TRBV30
CDR3: CAWSGISGNTIYF

V: TRBV5-4
CDR3: CASSLGGSTNEKLFF

V: TRBV7-2
CDR3: CASSSGQGTNSPLHF

V: TRBV28
CDR3: CASRGQGANIQYF

V: TRBV19
CDR3: CASTRDRGSNQPQHF

V: TRBV9
CDR3: CASSLGTEGYEQYF

V: TRBV5-6
CDR3: CASSLRQGNEKLFF

V: TRBV30
CDR3: CAWSGRQGWEKLFF

V: TRBV6-5
CDR3: CASRPGQGFETQYF

V: TRBV11-2
CDR3: CASSVGQNSPLHF

V: TRBV10-3
CDR3: CAISEQTGGEQFF

V: TRBV3-1/TRBV3-2
CDR3: CASSQGPGGPTGELFF

V: TRBV5-5
CDR3: CASSLEAPTDTQYF

V: TRBV6-4
CDR3: CASSDPPGQGLYEQYF

V: TRBV5-6
CDR3: CASSFGGADTQYF

V: TRBV25-1
CDR3: CASSHRANEQFF

V: TRBV12-3/TRBV12-4
CDR3: CASAKKGYGYTF

V: TRBV28
CDR3: CASSFRSGLSTEAFF

V: TRBV11-2
CDR3: CASSNWGMGTYEQYF

V: TRBV5-1
CDR3: CASSLDRVESELFF

V: TRBV7-9
CDR3: CASSQQGQPQHF

V: TRBV4-2
CDR3: CASSQVPGNRYGYTF

V: TRBV6-1
CDR3: CASSVQEGTAQETQYF

V: TRBV18
CDR3: CASSPTGYYGYTF

V: TRBV18
CDR3: CASSPIPGDNYGYTF

V: TRBV7-2
CDR3: CASRTGRGGTGELFF

V: TRBV5-1
CDR3: CASSSRWSSGANVLTF

V: TRBV9
CDR3: CASSVGGQGASRGYTF

V: TRBV19
CDR3: CASSLPWVQGNQPQHF

V: TRBV25-1
CDR3: CASSESGIFNQPQHF

V: TRBV12-5
CDR3: CASGLAQGSYEQYF

V: TRBV6-1
CDR3: CASSERAGLAGNNEQFF

V: TRBV6-6
CDR3: CASSYSGAKNIQYF

V: TRBV12-3/TRBV12-4
CDR3: CASSLIPIEAFF

V: TRBV15
CDR3: CATSRDLPGPYSNQPQHF

V: TRBV25-1
CDR3: CAHQPQHF

V: TRBV30
CDR3: CAWRGQGVQGHLKQYF

V: TRBV3-1/TRBV3-2
CDR3: CASSQGAGRAYTF

V: TRBV30
CDR3: CAWSVQPRNSPLHF

V: TRBV5-1
CDR3: CASSLGRGSGNTIYF

V: TRBV9
CDR3: CASSGPSGGGTGELFF

V: TRBV19
CDR3: CASKPTGNEQFF

V: TRBV7-9
CDR3: CASQPGDSYNSPLHF